Below, 19 T cell receptor beta chains from the same sample are listed, as sequenced in a study of T cell repertoires in cytomegalovirus infection. These receptors' antigens are unknown. TCRdb independently ran MiXCR on the reads; one entry per CDR3 protein. The sample includes around 900,000 distinct CDR3 sequences, 30% to 40% of them seen just once. The sequenced sample was cultured CD8+ T cells from PBMCs, obtained from culture after CMV antigen stimulation. Receptors originate from a human donor in good health (CMV status not recorded). Some clones in this sample may be carry-over from other donors' samples.

This clonotype has a handful of counts. In nucleotides, the CDR3 is TGTGCCAGCAGCCAATGGTCGACAGGGTACAATGAGCAGTTCTTC. It specifies CASSQWSTGYNEQFF. The J gene is TRBJ2-1, the V gene TRBV14, with TRBD1 identical over 7 bases. Germline V gene lookup returns CDR1 SGHDN and CDR2 FVKESK. This CDR3 has 15 amino acids. V shed 2 bases, J shed 4 bases, and the junction held 5 bases outside the gene matches.

This chain connects TRBV6-4 to TRBJ2-1; D call uncertain. The germline CDR1 and CDR2 sequences are MRHNA and SNTAGT. This CDR3 is 12 amino acids long. V was shortened by 2 bases and J by 6 bases, with 5 bases between the two germline ends. This CDR3 is CASSDLTNEQFF. CDR3 bases: TGTGCCAGCAGTGACCTTACCAATGAGCAGTTCTTC.

The chain combines TRBV27 with TRBJ2-7, with D possibly TRBD2 on 6 matching bases. CDR3 size: 15 residues. Germline V CDR1 and CDR2: MNHEY, SMNVEV (reference sequence). V lost 4 bases to trimming and J lost 2 bases, with 15 bases between them. The CDR3 spells CASSSGLRIPYEQYF. The CDR3 nucleotides read TGTGCCAGCAGTTCCGGACTACGGATTCCCTACGAGCAGTACTTC.

At least ten counts were recorded for this clonotype. The V call is TRBV6-6, the J call TRBJ1-1; a weak D match, TRBD1 (5 bases). Germline values: CDR1 MNHNY, CDR2 SVGAGI (reference sequence). Trimming removed 0 bases at V and 3 bases at J, with 11 bases between. The length of the CDR3 is 15 residues. This CDR3 is CASSYSRGADTEAFF. The CDR3 DNA is TGTGCCAGCAGTTACTCGAGGGGAGCGGACACTGAAGCTTTCTTT.

This clonotype was seen at least ten times. The chain links TRBV6-5 to TRBJ2-3, with 9 bases matching TRBD1. The V gene end was trimmed by 1 base and the J gene end by 3 bases; junction bases not matched to a gene: 2. The CDR3 totals 15 residues. Germline lookup yields CDR1 MNHEY and CDR2 SVGAGI. In DNA, the CDR3 is TGTGCCAGCAGTTACTTGGGACAGGGTACAGATACGCAGTATTTT. Its translation: CASSYLGQGTDTQYF.

CDR3 amino acids: CAILTGGYDGYTF. In DNA form, the CDR3 reads TGTGCCATTCTGACAGGGGGCTACGATGGCTACACCTTC. The chain combines TRBV19 with TRBJ1-2; 10 bases fit TRBD1. In germline, CDR1 is LNHDA, CDR2 SQIVND (reference sequence). V dropped 10 bases and J dropped 6; count of bases not matched to a gene: 8. The CDR3 runs to 13 residues.

The V call is TRBV6-6, the J call TRBJ2-2; 8 nucleotides align to TRBD1. V shed 2 bases, J shed 6 bases, and the junction held 8 bases outside the gene matches. Germline values: CDR1 MNHNY, CDR2 SVGAGI (reference sequence). The CDR3 length is 16 residues. The CDR3 sequence: CASSYLTGGESGELFF. The CDR3, as DNA: TGTGCCAGCAGTTACCTAACAGGGGGAGAATCCGGGGAGCTGTTTTTT.

The chain employs TRBV5-4 and TRBJ2-5; 7 positions match TRBD2. Germline loops: CDR1 SGHNT, CDR2 YYREEE (reference sequence). The CDR3 covers 15 residues. The ends lost 3 bases at V and 6 bases at J; junction bases unmatched: 11. The CDR3 nucleotides read TGTGCCAGCAGCTCCCGCGGCCCTAGCGGAAAGACCCAGTACTTC. Translating gives CASSSRGPSGKTQYF.

This chain links TRBV6-5 with TRBJ2-2; the match to TRBD2 covers 7 bases. Germline V CDR1 and CDR2: MNHEY, SVGAGI. The CDR3 covers 18 residues. The J segment lost 3 bases and the V segment lost 0 bases, leaving 10 bases of the junction unmatched. This chain's CDR3 is CASSYSGQGGVDTGELFF. CDR3 nucleotides: TGTGCCAGCAGTTACTCTGGGCAGGGAGGGGTCGACACCGGGGAGCTGTTTTTT.

This clonotype has only a few counts. This sequence joins TRBV2 and TRBJ2-3; D is possibly TRBD1 or TRBD2 (5 bases each). The CDR3 is made up of 11 amino acids. Trimming shortened V by 8 bases and J by 4 bases, and 7 bases separated the two germline ends. From germline, CDR1 is SNHLY and CDR2 FYNNEI. The CDR3 here is CASPGPDTQYF. CDR3 DNA: TGTGCCAGCCCGGGGCCAGATACGCAGTATTTT. The full variable domain, its missing parts supplied by reference TRBV2 and TRBJ2-3, is EPEVTQTPSHQVTQMGQEVILRCVPISNHLYFYWYRQILGQKVEFLVSFYNNEISEKSEIFDDQFSVERPDGSNFTLKIRSTKLEDSAMYFCASPGPDTQYFGPGTRLTVL.

V usage is TRBV19 and J usage is TRBJ2-1; tentative D call: TRBD2 (5 bases). Deletions cut 5 bases from V and 0 bases from J, with 11 bases between. Germline V CDR1 and CDR2: LNHDA, SQIVND (reference sequence). The CDR3 is 15 residues long. Written as DNA, the CDR3 is TGTGCCAGTAGTGCCGATAGCGACTCCTACAATGAGCAGTTCTTC. Protein: CASSADSDSYNEQFF.

This clonotype appeared a single time. This sequence joins TRBV5-4 and TRBJ2-7; weak D call: TRBD2 (6 bases). The V and J ends lost 2 bases and 3 bases respectively, with 12 bases between them. The CDR3 has 14 residues. Germline V gene lookup returns CDR1 SGHNT and CDR2 YYREEE (reference sequence). CDR3 sequence: CASSFGGALYEQYF. For the CDR3, the DNA is TGTGCCAGCAGCTTCGGGGGTGCCCTCTACGAGCAGTACTTC.

This sequence joins TRBV28 and TRBJ2-5; tentatively, D is TRBD2 (7 bases). CDR3 length equals 14 residues. The germline V gene encodes CDR1 MDHEN and CDR2 SYDVKM. V shed 8 bases and J shed 2 bases, with 15 bases lying between them. The CDR3 reads CASGGAARQETQYF. DNA of the CDR3: TGTGCCAGCGGGGGGGCAGCACGACAAGAGACCCAGTACTTC.

The chain employs TRBV29-1 and TRBJ2-1; 10 nucleotides align to TRBD2. The CDR3 covers 16 residues. Germline V gene data show CDR1 as SQVTM and CDR2 as ANQGSEA. V lost 1 base, J lost 0 bases, and 3 bases stayed unmatched. CDR3 sequence (DNA): TGCAGCGTTGAAGGGTTAGCGGGGGGCTCCTACAATGAGCAGTTCTTC. It translates to CSVEGLAGGSYNEQFF.

V gene TRBV4-3 combines with J gene TRBJ2-5, with D possibly called TRBD1 or TRBD2 (6 bases each). CDR3 size: 16 residues. Germline V CDR1 and CDR2: LGHNA, YSLEER. V dropped 1 base and J dropped 1 base, with 13 bases sitting between them. CDR3 in DNA: TGCGCCAGCAGCCAAGGGGCACGGGGGCCCCAAGAGACCCAGTACTTC. This codes for CASSQGARGPQETQYF.

V is TRBV4-1 and J is TRBJ2-4, with 9 positions matching TRBD2. With 4 bases clipped from V and 2 bases from J, the junction kept 24 bases outside the gene matches. The V gene's germline CDR1 is MGHRA and CDR2 YSYEKL. The CDR3 runs to 22 residues. CDR3 bases: TGCGCCAGCAGCCCATTTTATTTGCTTTTGATGGGCGGGGGGGAAACCAAAAACATTCAGTACTTC. Protein product: CASSPFYLLLMGGGETKNIQYF.

The V and J genes are TRBV29-1 and TRBJ2-2; D possibly corresponds to TRBD2 (5 bases). Trimming stripped 2 bases from V and 5 bases from J, with 12 bases between. CDR1 and CDR2 from the germline V gene are SQVTM and ANQGSEA. CDR3 length equals 14 residues. CDR3 region: CSVEIPGGTGELFF. CDR3 DNA sequence: TGCAGCGTTGAAATTCCAGGCGGGACCGGGGAGCTGTTTTTT.

A few counts support this clonotype. The chain is built from TRBV7-2 and TRBJ1-1, with 9 bases lining up with TRBD1. From germline, CDR1 is SGHTA and CDR2 FQGNSA. With V trimmed by 5 bases and J by 4 bases, 8 bases remained unmatched. This CDR3 has 15 residues. The CDR3 nucleotides are TGTGCCAGCAGCCAAGGACAGGGGATCGGCACTGAAGCTTTCTTT. Translating gives CASSQGQGIGTEAFF.

This clonotype was picked up a small number of times. The genes are TRBV11-3 and TRBJ2-2, with 8 bases fitting TRBD1. The CDR3 covers 17 residues. Germline values: CDR1 SGHNT, CDR2 YENEEA. The V and J ends lost 5 bases and 0 bases, in that order; junction bases with no gene match: 8. The CDR3 region is CASSRPGQEANTGELFF. The CDR3 region has the DNA TGTGCCAGCAGCCGGCCGGGACAGGAAGCGAACACCGGGGAGCTGTTTTTT.